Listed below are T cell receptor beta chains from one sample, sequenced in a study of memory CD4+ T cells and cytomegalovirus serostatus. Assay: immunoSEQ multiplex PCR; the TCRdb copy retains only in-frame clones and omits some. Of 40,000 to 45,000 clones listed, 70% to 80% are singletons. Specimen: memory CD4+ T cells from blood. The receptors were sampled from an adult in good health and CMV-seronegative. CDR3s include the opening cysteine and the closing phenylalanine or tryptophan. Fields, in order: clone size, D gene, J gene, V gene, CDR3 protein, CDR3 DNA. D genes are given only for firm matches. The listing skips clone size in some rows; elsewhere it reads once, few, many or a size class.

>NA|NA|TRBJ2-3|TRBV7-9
CASSPSPGEGTDTQYF
TGTGCCAGCAGCCCCAGCCCAGGGGAAGGCACAGATACGCAGTATTTT
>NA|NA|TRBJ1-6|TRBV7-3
CASSRSRDSPLHF
TGTGCCAGCAGCCGATCGAGGGATTCACCCCTCCACTTT
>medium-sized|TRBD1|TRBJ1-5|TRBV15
CATSRRSGQGQPQHF
TGTGCCACCAGCCGACGATCGGGACAGGGCCAGCCCCAGCATTTT
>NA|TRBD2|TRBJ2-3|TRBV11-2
CASSLTSGTNQYF
TGTGCCAGCAGCCTTACCTCCGGGACTAACCAATATTTT
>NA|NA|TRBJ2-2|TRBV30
CAWKNTGELFF
TGTGCCTGGAAGAACACCGGGGAGCTGTTTTTT
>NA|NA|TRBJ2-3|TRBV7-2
CASSFPGPVRTDTQYF
TGTGCCAGCAGCTTTCCGGGGCCGGTGAGGACAGATACGCAGTATTTT
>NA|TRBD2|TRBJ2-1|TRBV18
CASSAGVDNEQFF
TGTGCCAGCTCCGCGGGGGTTGACAATGAGCAGTTCTTC
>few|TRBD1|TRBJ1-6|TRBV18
CASSPTDRGSPLHF
TGTGCCAGCTCACCAACGGACAGGGGATCACCCCTCCACTTT
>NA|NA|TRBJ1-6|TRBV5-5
CASSVDPRSPLHF
TGTGCCAGCAGTGTTGACCCGAGGTCCCCCCTCCACTTT
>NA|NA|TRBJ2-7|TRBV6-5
CASSYLVSGESEQYF
TGTGCCAGCAGTTACTTGGTTTCTGGGGAAAGCGAGCAGTACTTC
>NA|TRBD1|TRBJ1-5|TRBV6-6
CASSHLDRVPNQPQHF
TGTGCCAGCAGTCACCTAGACAGGGTCCCCAATCAGCCCCAGCATTTT
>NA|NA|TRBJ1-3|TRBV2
CASEEGSPGNTIYF
TGTGCCAGTGAGGAGGGTTCCCCCGGAAACACCATATATTTT
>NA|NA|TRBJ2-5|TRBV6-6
CASSYGQEAETQYF
TGTGCCAGCAGTTACGGGCAGGAGGCAGAGACCCAGTACTTC
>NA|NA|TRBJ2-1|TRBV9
CASSEPGGRYNEQFF
TGTGCCAGCAGCGAGCCGGGGGGCCGCTACAATGAGCAGTTCTTC
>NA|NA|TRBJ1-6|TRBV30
CACQPRAGSDSPLHF
TGTGCCTGCCAACCAAGGGCCGGATCGGATTCACCCCTCCACTTT
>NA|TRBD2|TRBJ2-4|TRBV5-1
CASSTGGPSKNIQYF
TGCGCCAGCAGTACGGGGGGGCCGTCCAAAAACATTCAGTACTTC
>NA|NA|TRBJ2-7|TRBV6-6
CASQKGLKYEQYF
TGTGCCAGCCAAAAAGGCCTCAAGTACGAGCAGTACTTC
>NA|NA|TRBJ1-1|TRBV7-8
CASSLGGRTEAFF
TGTGCCAGCAGCTTAGGCGGTCGGACTGAAGCTTTCTTT
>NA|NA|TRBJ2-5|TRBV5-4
CASSFLGTETQYF
TGTGCCAGCAGCTTTTTGGGGACTGAGACCCAGTACTTC
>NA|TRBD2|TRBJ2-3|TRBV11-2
CASSLVASGGPDTQYF
TGTGCCAGCAGCTTAGTCGCTAGCGGGGGGCCAGATACGCAGTATTTT
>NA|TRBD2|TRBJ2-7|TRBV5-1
CASSLASGSGAGEQYF
TGCGCCAGCAGCTTGGCCTCGGGTAGCGGGGCTGGTGAGCAGTACTTC
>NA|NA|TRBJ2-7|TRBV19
CASSTSTRGPYEQYF
TGTGCCAGTAGTACTTCGACTAGGGGCCCCTACGAGCAGTACTTC
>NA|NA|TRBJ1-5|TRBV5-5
CASSRAGYNQPQHF
TGTGCCAGCAGCCGGGCAGGGTACAATCAGCCCCAGCATTTT
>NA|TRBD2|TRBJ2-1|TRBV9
CASSPLSGGDTEQFF
TGTGCCAGCAGCCCCTTAAGCGGGGGGGACACTGAGCAGTTCTTC